Given below is one T cell receptor (beta chain) in context. These data are taken from a study of T cell changes during pregnancy in multiple sclerosis. TCRdb's table, derived via immunoSEQ multiplex PCR, lists solely in-frame clones and lacks some. The sample holds over 70,000 clones, around 93% seen once. The ends were cut back, 3 bases at V and 2 bases at J, with 10 bases in the middle. This CDR3 region has 14 residues. Germline assignment: CDR1 LNHDA and CDR2 SQIVND (reference sequence). The receptor's source is a female donor with multiple sclerosis, enrolled in a pregnancy study. J is TRBJ1-2 and V is TRBV19, with a possible D match to TRBD1 (6 bases). Sample: peripheral blood, taken in the first trimester of pregnancy. The CDR3 spells CASSINGQNYGYTF. The CDR3 DNA reads as TGTGCCAGTAGTATCAACGGACAGAACTATGGCTACACCTTC.